The rows below give T cell receptor beta chains drawn from one sample of a study of T cell repertoires in cytomegalovirus infection. No antigen has been identified for these receptors. From the reads, TCRdb called clonotypes with MiXCR, one entry per CDR3 protein. The sample has some 920,000 distinct CDR3 sequences, more than 25% seen once. This specimen consisted of cultured CD8+ T cells from PBMCs, obtained from culture after CMV antigen stimulation. The origin of the receptors is a human donor in good health (CMV status not recorded). Some clones in this sample may be carry-over from other donors' samples. Both conserved end residues are part of each CDR3. The order of the fields is clone size, V gene, CDR3 length, D gene, J gene, CDR3 DNA, CDR3 protein. D genes are given only for firm matches. A clone size is listed for some rows: how often the clone was seen (once, few, many), or a class if it is expanded.

clone_size: few; v_call: TRBV29-1; cdr3_length: 16; d_call: .; j_call: TRBJ2-5; cdr3_nt: TGCAGCGTTGAAGATCCCCACAAGGGACTTCAAGAGACCCAGTACTTC; cdr3_aa: CSVEDPHKGLQETQYF
clone_size: .; v_call: TRBV12-3/TRBV12-4; cdr3_length: 15; d_call: TRBD1; j_call: TRBJ2-1; cdr3_nt: TGTGCCAACAGCTCCGGGACAGGGGCATACAATGAGCAGTTCTTC; cdr3_aa: CANSSGTGAYNEQFF
clone_size: few; v_call: TRBV12-3/TRBV12-4; cdr3_length: 14; d_call: .; j_call: TRBJ1-1; cdr3_nt: TGTGCCAGCAGTCGACATTTGTTGAACACTGAAGCTTTCTTT; cdr3_aa: CASSRHLLNTEAFF
clone_size: .; v_call: TRBV4-3; cdr3_length: 18; d_call: TRBD2; j_call: TRBJ2-5; cdr3_nt: TGCGCCAGCAGCCAAGGCCCGCTTGCTAGCGGGGGGTCAGAGACCCAGTACTTC; cdr3_aa: CASSQGPLASGGSETQYF
clone_size: many; v_call: TRBV27; cdr3_length: 15; d_call: TRBD2; j_call: TRBJ2-2; cdr3_nt: TGTGCCAGCAGAGGCGGGGGGCTGAACACCGGGGAGCTGTTTTTT; cdr3_aa: CASRGGGLNTGELFF
clone_size: few; v_call: TRBV6-1; cdr3_length: 15; d_call: .; j_call: TRBJ1-1; cdr3_nt: TGTGCCAGCAGTGATTTGCGGGGGATGAACACTGAAGCTTTCTTT; cdr3_aa: CASSDLRGMNTEAFF
clone_size: .; v_call: TRBV28; cdr3_length: 18; d_call: TRBD2; j_call: TRBJ2-1; cdr3_nt: TGTGCCAGCAGTTTACCCACTAGCGGGGGGGCCGGATACAATGAGCAGTTCTTC; cdr3_aa: CASSLPTSGGAGYNEQFF
clone_size: many; v_call: TRBV7-8; cdr3_length: 16; d_call: TRBD1; j_call: TRBJ2-6; cdr3_nt: TGTGCCAGCAGCCCACGACAGGGTTCTGGGGCCAACGTCCTGACTTTC; cdr3_aa: CASSPRQGSGANVLTF
clone_size: many; v_call: TRBV7-6; cdr3_length: 16; d_call: TRBD2; j_call: TRBJ2-1; cdr3_nt: TGTGCCAGCAGCTTAGTATGGCGGGGGGAAATCGATGAGCAGTTCTTC; cdr3_aa: CASSLVWRGEIDEQFF
clone_size: many; v_call: TRBV7-9; cdr3_length: 17; d_call: .; j_call: TRBJ2-5; cdr3_nt: TGTGCCAGCAGCTACTCCGGGGCCTTGGGGCTCCAAGAGACCCAGTACTTC; cdr3_aa: CASSYSGALGLQETQYF
clone_size: few; v_call: TRBV7-6; cdr3_length: 14; d_call: .; j_call: TRBJ1-2; cdr3_nt: TGTGCCAGCAGCCCGGGAGCAGGAGGCTATGGCTACACCTTC; cdr3_aa: CASSPGAGGYGYTF